This T cell receptor beta chain was sequenced in a study of blood T cell repertoires in COVID-19. Study-level information: The United States, Italy and Spain supplied acute and convalescent COVID-19 samples.

V gave up 7 bases and J gave up 0 bases, with 13 bases separating them. CDR1 is MDHEN and CDR2 is SYDVKM in the germline V gene. The CDR3 is 16 residues long. This table comes from immunoSEQ multiplex PCR, and its TCRdb copy is limited to in-frame clones, with some not included. The profile covers around 340,000 clones, with around four fifths appearing a single time and 3% taken by the ten largest. This clone was observed a handful of times. V usage is TRBV28 and J usage is TRBJ2-6; the D gene is possibly TRBD1 (6 bases). The clonotype originates from a man younger than 45 with active or convalescent COVID-19. Material: peripheral blood. Here the CDR3 reads CASIALRGSGANVLTF. CDR3 sequence (DNA): TGTGCCAGCATCGCGCTCAGGGGCTCTGGGGCCAACGTCCTGACTTTC.